These 12 T cell receptor beta chains share one sample of origin, sequenced in a study of blood T cell repertoires in COVID-19. Clones were read by immunoSEQ multiplex PCR, and TCRdb kept only the in-frame ones, dropping some. The data contain about 230,000 clones, around four fifths of them singletons. The sample comprised peripheral blood. These receptors were collected from a woman in her 70s with active or convalescent COVID-19.

The genes are TRBV27 and TRBJ1-2, with TRBD1 matching 9 bases. The length of the CDR3 is 14 residues. Germline V lookup: CDR1 MNHEY, CDR2 SMNVEV (reference sequence). The ends lost 6 bases at V and 4 bases at J; junction bases unmatched: 6. The CDR3 region has the DNA TGTGCCAGCAGCCGAAAGGACAGGGGCTATGGCTACACCTTC. Protein sequence: CASSRKDRGYGYTF.

The chain links TRBV19 to TRBJ2-2; TRBD2 matches at 7 bases. V lost 5 bases and J lost 4; bases outside the gene matches: 7. Germline V gene lookup returns CDR1 LNHDA and CDR2 SQIVND (reference sequence). The CDR3 is 15 residues long. The chain's CDR3 is CASSPGGKVTGELFF. Written as DNA, the CDR3 is TGTGCCAGTAGTCCGGGGGGAAAAGTCACCGGGGAGCTGTTTTTT.

This clone occurred many times. The chain joins TRBV28 to TRBJ2-3; D is unclear. The germline gives CDR1 MDHEN, CDR2 SYDVKM. This CDR3 region has 10 residues. Trimming removed 4 bases from V and 6 bases from J, with 2 bases in between. The DNA of the CDR3 is TGTGCCAGCAGTTCGGATACGCAGTATTTT. Its protein is CASSSDTQYF.

This clone was seen a single time. The chain uses TRBV2 and TRBJ1-2, with 7 bases aligning to TRBD1. The CDR3 has 11 residues. V lost 11 bases and J lost 12; bases outside the gene matches: 12. CDR1 and CDR2 from the germline V gene are SNHLY and FYNNEI. CDR3 in DNA: TGTGCCTCTCGAGAGACAGGGCCACACACCTTC. It specifies CASRETGPHTF.

The CDR3 sequence is CASSLSGNQGGDTQYF. CDR3 DNA sequence: TGCGCCAGCAGCTTGTCGGGTAACCAGGGGGGAGATACGCAGTATTTT. V is TRBV5-1 and J is TRBJ2-3, with D possibly TRBD1 on 7 matching bases. The CDR3 runs to 16 residues. V was shortened by 1 base and J by 5 bases, with 17 bases between the two germline ends. Germline V lookup: CDR1 SGHRS, CDR2 YFSETQ.

The gene calls are TRBV28 and TRBJ1-2; the D is unclear. The CDR3 runs to 14 residues. V lost 5 bases and J lost 0, with 10 bases in between. Germline V gene data show CDR1 as MDHEN and CDR2 as SYDVKM. DNA of the CDR3: TGTGCCAGCAGTATCCCCCCGGCTAACTATGGCTACACCTTC. Translating it yields CASSIPPANYGYTF.

This clone has a count of ten or more. This sequence joins TRBV7-9 and TRBJ2-1; D perhaps matches TRBD1 (6 bases). Germline-derived CDR1 and CDR2 are SEHNR and FQNEAQ (reference sequence). The CDR3 covers 15 residues. Trimming pared 8 bases from V and 4 bases from J, leaving 18 bases between. CDR3 in amino acids: CASGTGTSVYNEQFF. In DNA form, the CDR3 reads TGTGCCAGCGGCACCGGGACATCGGTATACAATGAGCAGTTCTTC.

The chain recombines TRBV10-3 with TRBJ2-3; 8 positions agree with TRBD2. This CDR3 is built from 16 residues. Germline V CDR1 and CDR2: ENHRY, SYGVKD. V dropped 8 bases and J dropped 4; count of bases not matched to a gene: 14. The CDR3 reads CAIQSGLAGNADTQYF. For the CDR3, the DNA is TGTGCCATCCAGTCTGGCTTAGCGGGAAACGCAGATACGCAGTATTTT.

The chain combines TRBV18 with TRBJ2-1; 10 nucleotides agree with TRBD1. Germline loops: CDR1 KGHSH, CDR2 LQKENI. This CDR3 contains 16 residues. The V gene end was trimmed by 1 base and the J gene end by 4 bases; junction bases not matched to a gene: 4. The CDR3 is CASSPQGQGKYNEQFF. CDR3 nucleotides: TGTGCCAGCTCACCACAGGGACAGGGGAAATACAATGAGCAGTTCTTC.

CDR3 bases: TGTGCCAGCAGAGGACAGACGAACACTGAAGCTTTCTTT. Protein product: CASRGQTNTEAFF. This rearrangement joins TRBV5-4 to TRBJ1-1, with a tentative D call TRBD1 (6 bases). V was clipped by 5 bases and J by 1 base, with 9 bases between them. This CDR3 region has 13 residues. Germline CDR1 is SGHNT and CDR2 is YYREEE (reference sequence).

J is TRBJ1-5 and V is TRBV5-4, with D unclear. The CDR3 sequence is 16 residues long. Germline values: CDR1 SGHNT, CDR2 YYREEE (reference sequence). The germline V and J ends were trimmed by 0 bases and 1 base, with 11 bases remaining between them. This CDR3 reads CASSLGGRGSNQPQHF. CDR3 coding DNA: TGTGCCAGCAGCTTGGGCGGCCGGGGAAGCAATCAGCCCCAGCATTTT.

The V call is TRBV5-1, the J call TRBJ1-4, with 9 bases that match TRBD1. Germline lookup yields CDR1 SGHRS and CDR2 YFSETQ. V shed 3 bases and J 5 bases; nucleotides not matched to a gene: 8. This CDR3 is 16 amino acids long. CDR3 protein: CASSSSPGTGNEKLFF. The CDR3 nucleotides are TGCGCCAGCAGCTCAAGTCCCGGGACAGGGAATGAAAAACTGTTTTTT.